The clone carrying this TCR beta chain is medium-sized in the sample. The antigen is unknown. TCRdb redid the calling of the 5' RACE reads with MiXCR, one entry per CDR3 protein. This sample has roughly 35,000 distinct CDR3 sequences, with around a fifth found just once. The length of the CDR3 is 15 residues. V lost 4 bases to trimming and J lost 5 bases; unmatched junction nucleotides: 8. Germline V lookup: CDR1 SGHRS, CDR2 YFSETQ. The sample is drawn from a study of T-cell memory formation after mild COVID-19. Study-wide findings and caveats: Among clones contracting day 15 to 85, CD4/CD8 was balanced, whereas later expanders leaned CD4+.

The chain has TRBV5-1 and TRBJ2-2; 7 bases line up with TRBD2. Source material: PBMCs or a T cell subset sorted from them (not recorded which). The TCR comes from an adult who had mild COVID-19 (a few samples of this study predate the infection). Cell type and time point are not known. CDR3 sequence (DNA): TGCGCCAGCAGCCCCCTAGCGGTGACTACCGGGGAGCTGTTTTTT. Translated, it gives CASSPLAVTTGELFF.